Sequencing of this TCR beta chain was carried out in a study of blood T cell repertoires in COVID-19. Study-level information: Specimens from acute and convalescent COVID-19 originated in the United States, Italy and Spain. Sources were T cells, B-cell-depleted T cells, or PBMCs; the material itself was cDNA or gDNA.

V shed 3 bases, J shed 4 bases, and the junction held 6 bases outside the gene matches. In germline, CDR1 is SGDLS, CDR2 YYNGEE. The CDR3 totals 14 residues. In the authors' methods: The assay estimated nucleated cells by amplifying reference gene primers. Produced via immunoSEQ multiplex PCR; TCRdb's table is partial and in-frame only. V, J and clone size are those of that table, while D and trimming were read from the DNA. Of 200,000 to 300,000 clones detected, 75% to 95% appear once; the ten largest clones hold just over 2.5%. Seattle's cohort entered during active infection and was followed longitudinally.

This chain uses TRBV9 with TRBJ1-2; 7 bases fit TRBD1. The receptor was derived from a person aged 18 to 29 with COVID-19, enrolled during active disease. Sequences were obtained from peripheral blood. DNA of the CDR3: TGTGCCAGCAGCGAAGGGGGCGGACTCTATGGCTACACCTTC. Translation gives CASSEGGGLYGYTF.